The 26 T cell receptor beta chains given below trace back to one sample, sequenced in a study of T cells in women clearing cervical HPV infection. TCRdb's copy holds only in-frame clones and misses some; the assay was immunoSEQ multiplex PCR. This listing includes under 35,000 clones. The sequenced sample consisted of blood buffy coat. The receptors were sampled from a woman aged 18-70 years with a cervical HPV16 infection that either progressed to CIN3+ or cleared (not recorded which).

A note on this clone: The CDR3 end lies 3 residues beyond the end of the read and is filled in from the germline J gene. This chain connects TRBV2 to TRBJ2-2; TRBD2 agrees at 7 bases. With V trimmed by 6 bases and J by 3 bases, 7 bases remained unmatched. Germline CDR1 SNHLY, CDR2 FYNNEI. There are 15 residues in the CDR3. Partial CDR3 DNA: TGTGCCAGCAGGGCTATAGCGGGCTACACCGGGGAG. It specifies CASRAIAGYTGE. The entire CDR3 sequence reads CASRAIAGYTGELFF.

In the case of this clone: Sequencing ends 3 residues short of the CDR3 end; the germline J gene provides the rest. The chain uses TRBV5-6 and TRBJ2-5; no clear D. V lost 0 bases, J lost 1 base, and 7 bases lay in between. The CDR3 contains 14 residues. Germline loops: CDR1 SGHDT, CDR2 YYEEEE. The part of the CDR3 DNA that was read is TGTGCCAGCAGCTTGGTACAGATCCAAGAGACC. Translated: CASSLVQIQET. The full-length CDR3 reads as CASSLVQIQETQYF. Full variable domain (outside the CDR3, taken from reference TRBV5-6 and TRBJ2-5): DAGVTQSPTHLIKTRGQQVTLRCSPKSGHDTVSWYQQALGQGPQFIFQYYEEEERQRGNFPDRFSGHQFPNYSSELNVNALLLGDSALYLCASSLVQIQETQYFGPGTRLLVL.

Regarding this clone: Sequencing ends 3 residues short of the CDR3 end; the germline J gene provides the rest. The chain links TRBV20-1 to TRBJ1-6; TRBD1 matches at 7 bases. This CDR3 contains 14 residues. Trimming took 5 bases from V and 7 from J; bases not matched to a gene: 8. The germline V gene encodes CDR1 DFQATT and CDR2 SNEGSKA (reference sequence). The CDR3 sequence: CSARQGLGNSPLHF. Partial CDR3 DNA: TGCAGTGCTCGACAGGGCCTAGGGAATTCACCC.

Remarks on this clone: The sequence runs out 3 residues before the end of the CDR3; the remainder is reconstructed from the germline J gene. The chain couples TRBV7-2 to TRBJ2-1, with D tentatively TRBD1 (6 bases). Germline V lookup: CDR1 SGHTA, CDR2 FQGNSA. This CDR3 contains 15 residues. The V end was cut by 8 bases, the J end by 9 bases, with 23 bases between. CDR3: CASGSQRTPRGEQFF. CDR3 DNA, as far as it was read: TGTGCCAGCGGCTCACAGCGTACTCCCAGGGGTGAG.

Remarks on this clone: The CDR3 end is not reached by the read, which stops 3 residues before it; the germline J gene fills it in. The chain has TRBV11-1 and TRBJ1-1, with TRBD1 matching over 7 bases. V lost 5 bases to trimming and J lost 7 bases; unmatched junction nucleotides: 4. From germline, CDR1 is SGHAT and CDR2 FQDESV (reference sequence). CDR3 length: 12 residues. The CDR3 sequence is CASSRDRREAFF. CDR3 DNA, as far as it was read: TGTGCCAGCAGCCGGGACAGACGTGAA. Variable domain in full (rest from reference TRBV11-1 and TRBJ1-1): EAEVAQSPRYKITEKSQAVAFWCDPISGHATLYWYRQILGQGPELLVQFQDESVVDDSQLPKDRFSAERLKGVDSTLKIQPAELGDSAMYLCASSRDRREAFFGQGTRLTVV.

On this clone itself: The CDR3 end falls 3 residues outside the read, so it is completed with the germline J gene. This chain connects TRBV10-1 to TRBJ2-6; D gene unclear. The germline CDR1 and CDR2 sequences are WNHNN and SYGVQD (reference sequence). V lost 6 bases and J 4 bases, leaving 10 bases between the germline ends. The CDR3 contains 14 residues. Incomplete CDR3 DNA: TGCGCCAGCAGAGTAATAGGGGGGGCCAACGTC. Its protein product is CASRVIGGANV. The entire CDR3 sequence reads CASRVIGGANVLTF.

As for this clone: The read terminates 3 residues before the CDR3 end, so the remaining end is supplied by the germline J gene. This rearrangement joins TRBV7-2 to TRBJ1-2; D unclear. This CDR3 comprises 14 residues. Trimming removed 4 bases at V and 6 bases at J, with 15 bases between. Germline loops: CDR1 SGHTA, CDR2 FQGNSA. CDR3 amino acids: CASSSPPRNNGYTF. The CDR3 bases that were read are TGTGCCAGCAGCTCGCCGCCCAGGAATAATGGC. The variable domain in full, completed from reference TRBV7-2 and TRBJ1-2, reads GAGVSQSPSNKVTEKGKDVELRCDPISGHTALYWYRQSLGQGLEFLIYFQGNSAPDKSGLPSDRFSAERTGGSVSTLTIQRTQQEDSAVYLCASSSPPRNNGYTFGSGTRLTVV.

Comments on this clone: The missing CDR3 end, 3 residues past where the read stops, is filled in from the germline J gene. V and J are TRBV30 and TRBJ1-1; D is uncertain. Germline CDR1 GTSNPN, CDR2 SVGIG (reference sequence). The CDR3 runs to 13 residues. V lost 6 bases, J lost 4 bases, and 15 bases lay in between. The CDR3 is CACNRRAGTEAFF. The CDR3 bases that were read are TGTGCCTGTAACAGAAGAGCTGGCACTGAA.

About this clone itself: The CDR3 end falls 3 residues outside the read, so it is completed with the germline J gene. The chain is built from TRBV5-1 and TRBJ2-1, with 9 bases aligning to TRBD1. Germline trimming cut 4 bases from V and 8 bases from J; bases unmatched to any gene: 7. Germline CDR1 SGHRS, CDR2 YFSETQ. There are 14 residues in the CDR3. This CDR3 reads CASSTGQGRDEQFF. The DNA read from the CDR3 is TGCGCCAGCAGCACCGGACAGGGGAGGGATGAG.

The CDR3 here is CASSMTGGQETQYF. CDR3 DNA, as far as it was read: TGTGCCAGCAGTATGACCGGGGGTCAAGAGACC. The chain combines TRBV2 with TRBJ2-5; possible D gene TRBD2, 6 bases. Read coverage stops 3 residues before the CDR3 terminus; the germline J gene supplies the remainder. The CDR3 consists of 14 residues. Germline V CDR1 and CDR2: SNHLY, FYNNEI. Between the trimmed V and J ends, which lost 5 bases and 2 bases, there was a span of 12 bases.

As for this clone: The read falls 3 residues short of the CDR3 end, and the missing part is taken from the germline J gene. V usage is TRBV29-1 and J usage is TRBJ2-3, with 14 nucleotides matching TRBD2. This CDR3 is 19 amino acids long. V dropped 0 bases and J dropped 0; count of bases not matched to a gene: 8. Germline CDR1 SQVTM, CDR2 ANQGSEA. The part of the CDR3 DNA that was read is TGCAGCGTTGAAGATTTCGGGACTAGCGGGAGATGGAGCACAGATACG. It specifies CSVEDFGTSGRWSTDT. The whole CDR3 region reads CSVEDFGTSGRWSTDTQYF.

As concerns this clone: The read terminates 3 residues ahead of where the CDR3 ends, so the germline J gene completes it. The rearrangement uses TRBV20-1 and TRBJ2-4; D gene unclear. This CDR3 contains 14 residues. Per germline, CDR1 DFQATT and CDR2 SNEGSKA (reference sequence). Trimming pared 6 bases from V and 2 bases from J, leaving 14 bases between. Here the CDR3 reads CSAKRGQTKNIQYF. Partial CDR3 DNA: TGCAGTGCGAAGAGAGGCCAGACCAAAAACATT.

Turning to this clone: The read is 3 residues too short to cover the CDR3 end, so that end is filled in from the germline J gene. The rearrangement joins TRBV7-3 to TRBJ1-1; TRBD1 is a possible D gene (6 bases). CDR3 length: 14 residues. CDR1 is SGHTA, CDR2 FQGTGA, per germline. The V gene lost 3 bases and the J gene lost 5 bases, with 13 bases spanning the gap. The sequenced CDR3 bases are TGTGCCAGCAGCTTTAACAGGGTGGGAACTGAA. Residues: CASSFNRVGTE. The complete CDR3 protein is CASSFNRVGTEAFF.

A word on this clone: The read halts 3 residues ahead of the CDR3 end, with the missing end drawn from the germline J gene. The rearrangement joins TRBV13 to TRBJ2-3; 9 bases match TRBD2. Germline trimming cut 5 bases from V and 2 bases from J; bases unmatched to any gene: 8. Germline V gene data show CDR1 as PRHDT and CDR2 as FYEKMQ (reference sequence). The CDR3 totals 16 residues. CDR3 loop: CASSPSTSGFTDTQYF. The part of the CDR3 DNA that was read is TGTGCCAGCAGCCCTTCGACTAGCGGTTTCACAGATACG. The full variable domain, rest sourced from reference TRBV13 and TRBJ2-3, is AAGVIQSPRHLIKEKRETATLKCYPIPRHDTVYWYQQGPGQDPQFLISFYEKMQSDKGSIPDRFSAQQFSDYHSELNMSSLELGDSALYFCASSPSTSGFTDTQYFGPGTRLTVL.

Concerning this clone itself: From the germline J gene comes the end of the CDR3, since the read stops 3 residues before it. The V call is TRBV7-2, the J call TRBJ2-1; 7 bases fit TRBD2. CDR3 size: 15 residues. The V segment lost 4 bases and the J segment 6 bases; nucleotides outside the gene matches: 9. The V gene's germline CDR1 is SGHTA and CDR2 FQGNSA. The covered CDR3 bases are TGTGCCAGCAGCTCCGCGGGAGCTGTAGGCAATGAG. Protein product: CASSSAGAVGNE. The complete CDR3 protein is CASSSAGAVGNEQFF.

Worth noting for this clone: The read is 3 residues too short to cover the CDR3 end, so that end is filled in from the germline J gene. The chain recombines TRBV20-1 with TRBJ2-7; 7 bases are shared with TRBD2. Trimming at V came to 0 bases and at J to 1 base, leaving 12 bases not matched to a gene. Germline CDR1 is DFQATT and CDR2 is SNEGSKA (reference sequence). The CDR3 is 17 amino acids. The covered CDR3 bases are TGCAGTGCTAGAGATTCCTCCAGCGGGAAGGGGTCCTACGAG. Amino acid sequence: CSARDSSSGKGSYE. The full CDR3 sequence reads CSARDSSSGKGSYEQYF.

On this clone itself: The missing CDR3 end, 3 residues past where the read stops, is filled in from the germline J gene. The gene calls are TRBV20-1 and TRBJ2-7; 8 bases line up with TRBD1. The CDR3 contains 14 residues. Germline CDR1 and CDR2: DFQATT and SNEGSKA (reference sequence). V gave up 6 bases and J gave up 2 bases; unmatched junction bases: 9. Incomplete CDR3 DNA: TGCAGTGCCATGGACGGACAGGGAACCTACGAG. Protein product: CSAMDGQGTYE. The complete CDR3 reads CSAMDGQGTYEQYF.

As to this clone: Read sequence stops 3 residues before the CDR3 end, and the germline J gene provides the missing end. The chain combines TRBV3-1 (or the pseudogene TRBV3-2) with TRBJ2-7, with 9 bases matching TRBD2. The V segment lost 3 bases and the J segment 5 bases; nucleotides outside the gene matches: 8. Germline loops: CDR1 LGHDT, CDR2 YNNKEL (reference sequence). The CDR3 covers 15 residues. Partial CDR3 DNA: TGTGCCAGCAGCCACCTACTAGCGGGCGGCCACGAG. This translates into CASSHLLAGGHE. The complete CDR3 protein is CASSHLLAGGHEQYF.

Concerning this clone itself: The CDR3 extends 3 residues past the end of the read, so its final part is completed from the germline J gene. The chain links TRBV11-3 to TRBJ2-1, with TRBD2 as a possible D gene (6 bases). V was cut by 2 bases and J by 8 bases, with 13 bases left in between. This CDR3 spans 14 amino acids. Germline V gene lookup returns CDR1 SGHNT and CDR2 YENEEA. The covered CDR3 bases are TGTGCCAGCAGCTTACTAGCGCTGGGCTATGAG. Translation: CASSLLALGYE. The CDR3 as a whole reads CASSLLALGYEQFF.

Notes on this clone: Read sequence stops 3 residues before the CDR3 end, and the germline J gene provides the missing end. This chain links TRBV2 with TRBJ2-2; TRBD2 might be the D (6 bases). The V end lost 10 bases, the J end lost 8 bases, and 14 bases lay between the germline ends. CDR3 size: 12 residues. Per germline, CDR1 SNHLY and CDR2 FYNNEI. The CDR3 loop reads CAIGDSGGELFF. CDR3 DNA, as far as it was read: TGTGCCATCGGGGACTCTGGGGGGGAG.

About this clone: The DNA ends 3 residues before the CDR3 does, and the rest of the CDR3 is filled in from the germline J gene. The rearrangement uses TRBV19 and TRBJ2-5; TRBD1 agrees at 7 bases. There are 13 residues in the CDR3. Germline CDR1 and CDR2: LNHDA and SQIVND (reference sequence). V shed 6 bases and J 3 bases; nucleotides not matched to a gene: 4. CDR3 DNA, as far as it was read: TGTGCCAGTAGAACAACAGGGGAAGAGACC. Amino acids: CASRTTGEET. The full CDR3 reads CASRTTGEETQYF.

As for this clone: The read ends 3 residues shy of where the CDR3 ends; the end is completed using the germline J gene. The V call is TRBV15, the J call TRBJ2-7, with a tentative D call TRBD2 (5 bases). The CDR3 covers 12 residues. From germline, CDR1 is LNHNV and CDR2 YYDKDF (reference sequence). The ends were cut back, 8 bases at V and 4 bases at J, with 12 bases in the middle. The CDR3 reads CATGRVGYEQYF. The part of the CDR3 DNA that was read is TGTGCCACCGGGCGGGTGGGGTACGAG.

The CDR3 spells CSANVGEGTEAFF. The covered CDR3 bases are TGCAGTGCTAACGTAGGGGAGGGCACTGAA. The rearrangement uses TRBV20-1 and TRBJ1-1; D perhaps matches TRBD1 (5 bases). Read sequence stops 3 residues before the CDR3 end, and the germline J gene provides the missing end. The CDR3 has 13 residues. The germline gives CDR1 DFQATT, CDR2 SNEGSKA (reference sequence). Trimming took 4 bases from V and 4 from J, leaving 13 bases between them.

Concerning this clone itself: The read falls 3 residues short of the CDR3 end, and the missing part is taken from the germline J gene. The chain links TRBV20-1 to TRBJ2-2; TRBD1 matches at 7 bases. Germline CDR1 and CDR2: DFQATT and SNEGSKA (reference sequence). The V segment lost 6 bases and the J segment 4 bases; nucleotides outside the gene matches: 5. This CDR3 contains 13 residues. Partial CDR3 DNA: TGCAGTGCCCCGGGACAGCCCACCGGGGAG. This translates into CSAPGQPTGE. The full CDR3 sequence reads CSAPGQPTGELFF.

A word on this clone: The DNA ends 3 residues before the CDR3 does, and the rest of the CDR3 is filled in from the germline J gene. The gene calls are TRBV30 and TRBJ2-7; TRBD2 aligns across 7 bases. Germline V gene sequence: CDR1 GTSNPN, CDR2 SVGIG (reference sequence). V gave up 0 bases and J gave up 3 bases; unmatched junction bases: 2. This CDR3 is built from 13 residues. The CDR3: CAWSVQRGYEQYF. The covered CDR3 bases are TGTGCCTGGAGTGTCCAGCGGGGCTACGAG.

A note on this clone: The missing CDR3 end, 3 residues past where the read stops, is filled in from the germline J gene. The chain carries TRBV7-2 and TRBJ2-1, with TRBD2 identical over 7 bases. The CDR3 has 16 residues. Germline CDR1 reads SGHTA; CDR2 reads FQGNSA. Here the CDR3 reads CASRLAETSPLNEQFF. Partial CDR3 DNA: TGTGCAAGTCGCTTAGCAGAGACTAGCCCTTTGAATGAG.